The T cell receptor beta chain described here comes from a study of T cells in Graves' hyperthyroidism and ophthalmopathy. This clonotype was detected ten times or more. Trimming removed 1 base at V and 3 bases at J, with 7 bases between. From germline, CDR1 is SGHVS and CDR2 FQNEAQ. CDR3 length: 13 amino acids. It was RNA transcripts that yielded the amplified TCR beta CDR3 regions. HTBI primers were the set used in a first-round RT-PCR of the TCR CDR3. TCRdb itself ran the multiplex PCR reads through MiXCR, one entry per CDR3 protein. The sample consists of 350,000 to 400,000 distinct CDR3 sequences, approximately 13% of them appearing once.

The TCR comes from a woman aged 55-70 years with Graves' hyperthyroidism. What was sequenced was blood. V is TRBV7-8 and J is TRBJ2-7; D not certain. This CDR3 reads CASSLDTLYEQYF. The DNA of the CDR3 is TGTGCCAGCAGCTTAGACACGCTCTACGAGCAGTACTTC.